This TCR beta chain was captured by sequencing in a study of blood T cell repertoires in COVID-19. Study as a whole: Samples taken during acute and convalescent COVID-19 were collected in the United States, Italy and Spain. PBMCs, B-cell-depleted T cells, or T cells were the source of the cDNA or gDNA that made up the material.

The CDR3 spans 15 residues. Trimming shortened V by 0 bases and J by 0 bases, and 9 bases separated the two germline ends. The germline gives CDR1 MNHEY, CDR2 SVGAGI. Recruited during active infection, patients (from Seattle) were subsequently followed longitudinally. As originally analysed: Using reference gene primer amplification, nucleated cell counts were estimated. Clones were read by immunoSEQ multiplex PCR, and TCRdb kept only the in-frame ones, dropping some. D and trimming come from the DNA, and the V and J calls and clone size come from that table. The sample lists over 200,000 clones; about 90% were seen once.

The sample taken for sequencing was peripheral blood. The receptor was derived from a man aged 25-40 years with COVID-19, enrolled during active disease. The chain carries TRBV6-5 and TRBJ2-7, with D unresolved. The CDR3 sequence is CASSYSGQDSYEQYF. The CDR3 DNA follows: TGTGCCAGCAGTTACTCTGGGCAGGACTCCTACGAGCAGTACTTC.